This TCR beta chain comes out of a study of blood T cells in healthy people across ages. The CDR3 is made up of 15 amino acids. The V gene's germline CDR1 is SGHRS and CDR2 YFSETQ. V lost 5 bases, J lost 1 base, and 12 bases lay in between. Total RNA, at least 6 micrograms per sample, came from PBMCs. Together with a sample-barcoded 5' primer, a J-beta primer mix was included in a second PCR lasting about 6 to 12 cycles. Every sample produced at least 2.5 million CDR3-containing paired-end reads. Via MiXCR, TCRdb re-called the 5' RACE reads, giving one row per CDR3 protein. This table holds about 1,600,000 distinct CDR3 sequences, 42% found once.

Sequences were obtained from blood. The clonotype comes from a woman aged 18-29 years in good health. This chain joins TRBV5-1 and TRBJ2-2, with D perhaps TRBD1 (6 bases). The CDR3 sequence: CASRVRTENTGELFF. The CDR3 region has the DNA TGCGCCAGCAGGGTTAGGACAGAGAACACCGGGGAGCTGTTTTTT.